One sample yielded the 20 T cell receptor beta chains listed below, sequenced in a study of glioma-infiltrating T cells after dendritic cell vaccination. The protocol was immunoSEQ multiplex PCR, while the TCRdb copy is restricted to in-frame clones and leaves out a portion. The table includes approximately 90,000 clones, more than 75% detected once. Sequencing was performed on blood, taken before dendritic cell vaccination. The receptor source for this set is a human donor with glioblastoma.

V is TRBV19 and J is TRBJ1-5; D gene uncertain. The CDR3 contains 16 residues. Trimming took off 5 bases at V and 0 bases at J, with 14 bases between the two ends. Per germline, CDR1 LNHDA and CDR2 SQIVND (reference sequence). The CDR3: CASSDNRRYSNQPQHF. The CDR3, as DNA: TGTGCCAGTAGTGATAATCGCCGGTATAGCAATCAGCCCCAGCATTTT.

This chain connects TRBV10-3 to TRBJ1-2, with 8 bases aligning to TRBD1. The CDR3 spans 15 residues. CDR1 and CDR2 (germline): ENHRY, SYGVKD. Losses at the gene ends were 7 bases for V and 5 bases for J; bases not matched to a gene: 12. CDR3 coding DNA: TGTGCCATCAACCAAGGACAGGGCCGCTCGTATGGCTACACCTTC. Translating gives CAINQGQGRSYGYTF.

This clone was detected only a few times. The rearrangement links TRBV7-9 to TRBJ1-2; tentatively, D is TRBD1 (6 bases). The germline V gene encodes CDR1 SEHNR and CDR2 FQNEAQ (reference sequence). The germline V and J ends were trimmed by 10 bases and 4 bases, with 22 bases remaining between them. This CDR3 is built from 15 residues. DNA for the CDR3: TGTGCCACGCCATCGGACCGGACAGCCCTCTATGGCTACACCTTC. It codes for CATPSDRTALYGYTF.

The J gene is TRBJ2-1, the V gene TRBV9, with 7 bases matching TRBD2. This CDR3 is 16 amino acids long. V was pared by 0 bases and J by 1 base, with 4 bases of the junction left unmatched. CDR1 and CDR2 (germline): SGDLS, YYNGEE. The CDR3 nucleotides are TGTGCCAGCAGCGTAGGGGCTAGCGGATCCTACAATGAGCAGTTCTTC. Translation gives CASSVGASGSYNEQFF. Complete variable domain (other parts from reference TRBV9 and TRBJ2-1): DSGVTQTPKHLITATGQRVTLRCSPRSGDLSVYWYQQSLDQGLQFLIQYYNGEERAKGNILERFSAQQFPDLHSELNLSSLELGDSALYFCASSVGASGSYNEQFFGPGTRLTVL.

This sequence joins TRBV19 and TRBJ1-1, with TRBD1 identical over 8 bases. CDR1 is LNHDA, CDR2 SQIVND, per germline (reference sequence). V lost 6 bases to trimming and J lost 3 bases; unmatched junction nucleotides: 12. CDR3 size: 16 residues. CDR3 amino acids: CASSNLQGAGDTEAFF. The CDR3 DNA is TGTGCCAGTAGCAACCTTCAGGGGGCGGGGGACACTGAAGCTTTCTTT.

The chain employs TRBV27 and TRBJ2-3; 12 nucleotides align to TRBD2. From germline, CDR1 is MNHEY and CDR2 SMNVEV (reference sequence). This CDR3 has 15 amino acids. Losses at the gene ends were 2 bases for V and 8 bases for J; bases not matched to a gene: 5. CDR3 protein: CASSLGLAGPLTQYF. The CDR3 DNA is TGTGCCAGCAGTTTAGGACTAGCGGGGCCCCTTACGCAGTATTTT.

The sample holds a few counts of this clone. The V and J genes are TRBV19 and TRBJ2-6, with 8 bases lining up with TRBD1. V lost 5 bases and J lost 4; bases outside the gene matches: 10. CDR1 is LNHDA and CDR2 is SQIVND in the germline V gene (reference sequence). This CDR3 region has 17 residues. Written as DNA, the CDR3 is TGTGCCAGTAGTGCCCTCCAGGGGGCGAAGGGGGCCAACGTCCTGACTTTC. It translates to CASSALQGAKGANVLTF.

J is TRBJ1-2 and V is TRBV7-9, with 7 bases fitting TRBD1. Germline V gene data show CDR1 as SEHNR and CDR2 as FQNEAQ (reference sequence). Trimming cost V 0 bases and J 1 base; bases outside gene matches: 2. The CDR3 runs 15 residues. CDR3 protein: CASSLAGGVNYGYTF. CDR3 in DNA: TGTGCCAGCAGCTTAGCAGGGGGCGTTAACTATGGCTACACCTTC.

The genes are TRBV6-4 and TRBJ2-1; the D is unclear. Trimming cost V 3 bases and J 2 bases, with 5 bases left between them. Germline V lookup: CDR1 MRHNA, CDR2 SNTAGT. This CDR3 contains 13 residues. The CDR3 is CASSDPPYNEQFF. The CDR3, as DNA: TGTGCCAGCAGTGATCCTCCCTACAATGAGCAGTTCTTC.

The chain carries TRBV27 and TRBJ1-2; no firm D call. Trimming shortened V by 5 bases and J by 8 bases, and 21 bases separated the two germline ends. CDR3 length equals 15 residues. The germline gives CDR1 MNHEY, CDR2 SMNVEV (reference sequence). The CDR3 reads CASSPDLSPLDGYTF. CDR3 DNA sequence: TGTGCCAGCAGTCCCGACCTCAGTCCACTAGACGGCTACACCTTC.

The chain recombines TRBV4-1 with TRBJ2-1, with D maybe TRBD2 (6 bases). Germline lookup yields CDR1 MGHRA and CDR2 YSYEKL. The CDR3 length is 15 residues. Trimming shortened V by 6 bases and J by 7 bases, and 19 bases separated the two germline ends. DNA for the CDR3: TGCGCCAGCAGAACGGAGGCGGGAAAGGTAAATGAGCAGTTCTTC. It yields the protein CASRTEAGKVNEQFF.

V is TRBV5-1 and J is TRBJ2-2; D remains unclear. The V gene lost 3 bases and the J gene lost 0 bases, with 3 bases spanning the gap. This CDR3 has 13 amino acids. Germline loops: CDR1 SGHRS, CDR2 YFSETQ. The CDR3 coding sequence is TGCGCCAGCAGCTCAGCGAACACCGGGGAGCTGTTTTTT. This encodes CASSSANTGELFF. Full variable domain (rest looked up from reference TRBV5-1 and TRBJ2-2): KAGVTQTPRYLIKTRGQQVTLSCSPISGHRSVSWYQQTPGQGLQFLFEYFSETQRNKGNFPGRFSGRQFSNSRSEMNVSTLELGDSALYLCASSSANTGELFFGEGSRLTVL.

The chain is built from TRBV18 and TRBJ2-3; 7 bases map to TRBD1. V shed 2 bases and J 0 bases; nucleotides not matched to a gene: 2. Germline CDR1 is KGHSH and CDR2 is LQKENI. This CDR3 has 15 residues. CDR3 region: CASSPSRGSTDTQYF. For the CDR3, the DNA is TGTGCCAGCTCACCAAGCAGGGGGAGCACAGATACGCAGTATTTT. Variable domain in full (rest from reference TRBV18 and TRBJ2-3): NAGVMQNPRHLVRRRGQEARLRCSPMKGHSHVYWYRQLPEEGLKFMVYLQKENIIDESGMPKERFSAEFPKEGPSILRIQQVVRGDSAAYFCASSPSRGSTDTQYFGPGTRLTVL.

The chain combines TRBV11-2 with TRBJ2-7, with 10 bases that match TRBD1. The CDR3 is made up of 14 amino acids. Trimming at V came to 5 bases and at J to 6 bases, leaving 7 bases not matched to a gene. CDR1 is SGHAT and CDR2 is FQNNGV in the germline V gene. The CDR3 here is CASSPWTGGSEQYF. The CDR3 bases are TGTGCCAGCAGCCCATGGACAGGGGGAAGCGAGCAGTACTTC.

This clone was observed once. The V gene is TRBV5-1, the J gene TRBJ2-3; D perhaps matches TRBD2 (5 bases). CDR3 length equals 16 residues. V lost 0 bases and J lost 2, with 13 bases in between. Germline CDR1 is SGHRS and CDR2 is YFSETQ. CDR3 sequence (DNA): TGCGCCAGCAGCTTGGGAGCGGCAACGGACACAGATACGCAGTATTTT. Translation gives CASSLGAATDTDTQYF.

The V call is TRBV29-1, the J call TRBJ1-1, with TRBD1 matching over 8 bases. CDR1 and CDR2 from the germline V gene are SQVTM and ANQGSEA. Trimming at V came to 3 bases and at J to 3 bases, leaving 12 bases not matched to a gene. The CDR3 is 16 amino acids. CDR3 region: CSVEGRGRRLDTEAFF. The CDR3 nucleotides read TGCAGCGTTGAGGGCAGGGGGCGCCGATTGGACACTGAAGCTTTCTTT.

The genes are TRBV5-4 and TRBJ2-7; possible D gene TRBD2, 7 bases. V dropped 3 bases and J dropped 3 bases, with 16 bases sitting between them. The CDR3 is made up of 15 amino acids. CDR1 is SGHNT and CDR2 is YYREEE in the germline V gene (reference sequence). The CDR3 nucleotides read TGTGCCAGCAGCTCGGGGGGCAAAACAGACTACGAGCAGTACTTC. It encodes CASSSGGKTDYEQYF.

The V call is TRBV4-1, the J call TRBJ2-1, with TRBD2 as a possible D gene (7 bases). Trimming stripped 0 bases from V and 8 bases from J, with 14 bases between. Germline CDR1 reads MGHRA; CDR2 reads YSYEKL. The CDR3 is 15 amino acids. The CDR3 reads CASSQEIWGGDEQFF. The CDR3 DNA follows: TGCGCCAGCAGCCAAGAGATTTGGGGGGGCGATGAGCAGTTCTTC.

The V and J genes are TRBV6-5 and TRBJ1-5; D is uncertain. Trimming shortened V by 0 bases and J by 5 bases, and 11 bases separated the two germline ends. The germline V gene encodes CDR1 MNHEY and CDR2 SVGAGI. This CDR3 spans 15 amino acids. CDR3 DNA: TGTGCCAGCAGTTACTCAGCCGTTAATCATCAGCCCCAGCATTTT. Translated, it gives CASSYSAVNHQPQHF.

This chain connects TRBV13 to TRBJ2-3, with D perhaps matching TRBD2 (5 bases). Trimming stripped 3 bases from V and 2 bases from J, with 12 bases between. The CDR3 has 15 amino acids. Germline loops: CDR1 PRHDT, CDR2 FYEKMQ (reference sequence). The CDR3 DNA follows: TGTGCCAGCAGCTTCACGGACTCCGACACAGATACGCAGTATTTT. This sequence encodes CASSFTDSDTDTQYF.